These T cell receptor beta chains were read from a single sample in a study of shared clonotypes between healthy human individuals. TCRdb's table, derived via immunoSEQ multiplex PCR, lists solely in-frame clones and lacks some. Seen here are about 660,000 clones, roughly 70% observed once, and the top ten hold about 1.8%. Material: memory CD4+ T cells sorted from blood. Every receptor here comes from a woman in her 30s in good health. The CDR3 runs from the conserved cysteine through the conserved F or W. A D gene is named only where the DNA matches it firmly. Some rows have no size entry. The others give once, few or many, or a class for an expanded clone.

TRBV5-1	TRBJ2-2	many	NA	CASSLERGTGELFF	TGCGCCAGCAGCTTGGAGCGCGGAACCGGGGAGCTGTTTTTT
TRBV18	TRBJ1-1	NA	NA	CASSPPGRMNTEAFF	TGTGCCAGCTCACCCCCAGGCCGCATGAACACTGAAGCTTTCTTT
TRBV19	TRBJ2-5	NA	NA	CASSMIGGQETQYF	TGTGCCAGTAGTATGATAGGAGGCCAAGAGACCCAGTACTTC
TRBV7-9	TRBJ1-2	NA	NA	CASSLDGESGYTF	TGTGCCAGCAGCTTAGATGGGGAGTCCGGCTACACCTTC
TRBV19	TRBJ2-2	NA	TRBD1	CASRKDRWAGELFF	TGTGCCAGTAGAAAGGACAGGTGGGCCGGGGAGCTGTTTTTT
TRBV5-1	TRBJ2-3	few	NA	CASSDTMDTQYF	TGCGCCAGCAGCGATACCATGGATACGCAGTATTTT
TRBV6-5	TRBJ1-1	NA	NA	CASSYNGMNTEAFF	TGTGCCAGCAGTTATAACGGAATGAACACTGAAGCTTTCTTT
TRBV5-1	TRBJ2-1	NA	NA	CASSLEPAGTVYNEQFF	TGCGCCAGCAGCTTGGAGCCCGCGGGGACAGTCTACAATGAGCAGTTCTTC
TRBV5-1	TRBJ2-3	NA	NA	CASSSQNTDTQYF	TGCGCCAGCAGCTCCCAAAACACAGATACGCAGTATTTT
TRBV25-1	TRBJ2-1	NA	NA	CASSRRSDYNEQFF	TGTGCCAGCAGTCGGCGTAGCGACTACAATGAGCAGTTCTTC
TRBV4-1	TRBJ2-6	NA	NA	CASSPRAGANVLTF	TGCGCCAGCAGCCCGAGGGCCGGGGCCAACGTCCTGACTTTC
TRBV5-5	TRBJ2-7	once	TRBD1	CASSWTGAYEQYF	TGTGCCAGCAGCTGGACAGGAGCCTACGAGCAGTACTTC
TRBV18	TRBJ1-2	NA	NA	CASSRGTGYGYTF	TGTGCCAGCTCACGGGGGACCGGATATGGCTACACCTTC
TRBV5-1	TRBJ1-4	few	NA	CASSRGQSTNEKLFF	TGCGCCAGCAGTCGTGGACAGTCAACTAATGAAAAACTGTTTTTT
TRBV5-1	TRBJ2-7	NA	TRBD1	CASSPGQVYEQYF	TGCGCCAGCAGCCCCGGACAGGTCTACGAGCAGTACTTC
TRBV5-4	TRBJ2-2	NA	NA	CASSIDSIGELFF	TGTGCCAGCAGCATCGACTCCATTGGGGAGCTGTTTTTT
TRBV28	TRBJ1-1	many	NA	CASSFLSGGAIKTEAFF	TGTGCCAGCAGTTTCCTTTCTGGGGGGGCGATAAAGACTGAAGCTTTCTTT
TRBV7-9	TRBJ2-7	many	TRBD2	CASSSLAGNYEQYF	TGTGCCAGCAGCTCCTTAGCGGGGAACTACGAGCAGTACTTC
TRBV2	TRBJ1-1	NA	TRBD1	CASSDRQGATEAFF	TGTGCCAGCAGTGACCGACAGGGGGCCACTGAAGCTTTCTTT
TRBV29-1	TRBJ1-3	few	NA	CSGGSGAGNTIYF	TGCAGCGGGGGCTCAGGAGCAGGAAACACCATATATTTT
TRBV11-2	TRBJ2-1	NA	NA	CASSLEANEQFF	TGTGCCAGCAGCTTAGAAGCCAATGAGCAGTTCTTC
TRBV27	TRBJ1-1	NA	NA	CASSPRSYSGMNTEAFF	TGTGCCAGCAGCCCCAGGTCGTACAGTGGGATGAACACTGAAGCTTTCTTT
TRBV7-6	TRBJ2-2	NA	NA	CASSRMDTGELFF	TGTGCCAGCAGCCGGATGGACACCGGGGAGCTGTTTTTT
TRBV7-7	TRBJ2-1	NA	NA	CASSFSPYAQRGNEQFF	TGTGCCAGCAGCTTTTCTCCCTATGCACAACGGGGGAATGAGCAGTTCTTC